The next 17 T cell receptor beta chains were all read from a single sample in a study of T cell changes during pregnancy in multiple sclerosis. Measured with immunoSEQ multiplex PCR; TCRdb has only the in-frame clones, and not every one. This repertoire shows around 52,000 clones, just under 90% found once; its top ten account for approximately 5%. Sequencing used peripheral blood from another person, used as feeder cells. The receptors come from a human donor whose cells served as feeder cells for cultures in a pregnancy study.

The J gene is TRBJ1-5, the V gene TRBV20-1; maybe TRBD1 (6 bases). The V end was cut by 6 bases, the J end by 10 bases, with 13 bases between. Germline V gives CDR1 DFQATT, CDR2 SNEGSKA (reference sequence). CDR3 length: 11 amino acids. CDR3 region: CSARQGQPQHF. The DNA for the CDR3 is TGCAGTGCCCGCCAGGGGCAACCCCAGCATTTT.

This clone has only one observation. V and J are TRBV28 and TRBJ1-1; TRBD1 is a possible D gene (6 bases). The CDR3 consists of 15 residues. V was cut by 3 bases and J by 2 bases, with 13 bases left in between. CDR1 and CDR2 (germline): MDHEN, SYDVKM. The CDR3 sequence is CASSFGTGRNTEAFF. The CDR3 DNA is TGTGCCAGCAGTTTCGGAACAGGGCGAAACACTGAAGCTTTCTTT.

This clone showed up just once. The V gene is TRBV7-9, the J gene TRBJ1-2; D perhaps matches TRBD1 (6 bases). The CDR3 extends over 15 amino acids. The germline gives CDR1 SEHNR, CDR2 FQNEAQ (reference sequence). V lost 4 bases to trimming and J lost 4 bases, with 16 bases between them. CDR3 residues: CASSSLHRDLYGYTF. The CDR3 DNA reads TGTGCCAGCAGCTCCCTTCACAGGGACCTCTATGGCTACACCTTC. Using reference TRBV7-9 and TRBJ1-2 for the parts outside the CDR3, the full variable domain is DTGVSQNPRHKITKRGQNVTFRCDPISEHNRLYWYRQTLGQGPEFLTYFQNEAQLEKSRLLSDRFSAERPKGSFSTLEIQRTEQGDSAMYLCASSSLHRDLYGYTFGSGTRLTVV.

The V and J genes are TRBV6-1 and TRBJ1-2; 9 bases match TRBD1. The CDR3 contains 15 residues. With V trimmed by 0 bases and J by 5 bases, 4 bases remained unmatched. From germline, CDR1 is MNHNS and CDR2 SASEGT. In DNA, the CDR3 is TGTGCCAGCAGTGAAGCGCGGACAGGGGCATATGGCTACACCTTC. Translating it yields CASSEARTGAYGYTF.

The chain couples TRBV27 to TRBJ1-1; D is perhaps TRBD1 (5 bases). V lost 4 bases, J lost 4 bases, and 13 bases lay in between. The CDR3 runs 14 residues. Germline lookup yields CDR1 MNHEY and CDR2 SMNVEV (reference sequence). The DNA for the CDR3 is TGTGCCAGCAGTTCCAGGGTATTCGGCACTGAAGCTTTCTTT. Translating it yields CASSSRVFGTEAFF.

The rearrangement joins TRBV5-4 to TRBJ1-6; 10 bases match TRBD1. The germline V gene has CDR1 SGHNT and CDR2 YYREEE (reference sequence). Trimming removed 0 bases from V and 8 bases from J; junction bases left unmatched: 2. CDR3 length equals 15 residues. The CDR3 spells CASSLVGTGDSPLHF. In DNA, the CDR3 is TGTGCCAGCAGCTTGGTAGGGACAGGGGATTCACCCCTCCACTTT.

V usage is TRBV7-2 and J usage is TRBJ2-5; TRBD1 might be the D (5 bases). The germline V and J ends were trimmed by 5 bases and 2 bases, with 18 bases remaining between them. Germline CDR1 and CDR2: SGHTA and FQGNSA. This CDR3 is built from 16 residues. CDR3 DNA: TGTGCCAGCAGCCCCCAGAGCCAGGGTGGGCAAGAGACCCAGTACTTC. This translates into CASSPQSQGGQETQYF. Looking up the rest from reference TRBV7-2 and TRBJ2-5 gives the full variable domain: GAGVSQSPSNKVTEKGKDVELRCDPISGHTALYWYRQSLGQGLEFLIYFQGNSAPDKSGLPSDRFSAERTGGSVSTLTIQRTQQEDSAVYLCASSPQSQGGQETQYFGPGTRLLVL.

The chain recombines TRBV5-1 with TRBJ2-3; no firm D call. Looked up from germline, CDR1 is SGHRS and CDR2 is YFSETQ. V was clipped by 0 bases and J by 2 bases, with 10 bases between them. This CDR3 comprises 15 residues. The CDR3 nucleotides read TGCGCCAGCAGCTTGGTGGTAGGGATCACAGATACGCAGTATTTT. Encoded protein: CASSLVVGITDTQYF.

The chain has TRBV28 and TRBJ1-2; D may be TRBD1 (5 bases). This CDR3 spans 15 amino acids. V was cut by 5 bases and J by 2 bases, with 15 bases left in between. Per germline, CDR1 MDHEN and CDR2 SYDVKM. The CDR3 loop reads CASSPLGGANYGYTF. In DNA, the CDR3 is TGTGCCAGCAGTCCCCTCGGGGGTGCGAACTATGGCTACACCTTC.

The chain carries TRBV7-9 and TRBJ1-5, with a possible D match to TRBD1 (6 bases). V was cut by 3 bases and J by 0 bases, with 15 bases left in between. The CDR3 is 17 amino acids. The V gene's germline CDR1 is SEHNR and CDR2 FQNEAQ (reference sequence). CDR3 amino acids: CASSFSGGQNSNQPQHF. The CDR3, as DNA: TGTGCCAGCAGCTTTTCTGGGGGACAAAATAGCAATCAGCCCCAGCATTTT. The full variable domain, its missing parts supplied by reference TRBV7-9 and TRBJ1-5, is DTGVSQNPRHKITKRGQNVTFRCDPISEHNRLYWYRQTLGQGPEFLTYFQNEAQLEKSRLLSDRFSAERPKGSFSTLEIQRTEQGDSAMYLCASSFSGGQNSNQPQHFGDGTRLSIL.

As to this clone: This CDR3 is also generated by other DNA sequences in the sample. V usage is TRBV9 and J usage is TRBJ2-1, with D maybe TRBD2 (6 bases). The germline gives CDR1 SGDLS, CDR2 YYNGEE. V lost 4 bases and J lost 0, with 17 bases in between. This CDR3 region has 17 residues. CDR3 region: CASSPEAGPSSYNEQFF. CDR3 nucleotide sequence: TGTGCCAGCAGCCCGGAGGCGGGGCCCAGCTCCTACAATGAGCAGTTCTTC.

The CDR3 region is CASSPTGTRSSAGELFF. CDR3 bases: TGTGCCAGCAGCCCAACGGGGACTAGGAGTTCCGCCGGGGAGCTGTTTTTT. The chain uses TRBV7-3 and TRBJ2-2, with 8 bases that match TRBD2. Trimming removed 5 bases from V and 6 bases from J; junction bases left unmatched: 14. The CDR3 runs 17 residues. CDR1 is SGHTA and CDR2 is FQGTGA in the germline V gene.

The V and J genes are TRBV4-2 and TRBJ2-7, with D perhaps assigned TRBD1 or TRBD2 (5 bases each). Deletions cut 0 bases from V and 0 bases from J, with 9 bases between. CDR1 and CDR2 (germline): LGHNA, YNFKEQ. The CDR3 contains 15 residues. The CDR3 coding sequence is TGTGCCAGCAGCCAAGATGGGGGACCCTCCTACGAGCAGTACTTC. Translation gives CASSQDGGPSYEQYF.

This clone showed up just a few times. The rearrangement uses TRBV6-1 and TRBJ1-2, with 7 bases matching TRBD1. CDR1 is MNHNS and CDR2 is SASEGT in the germline V gene. This CDR3 comprises 15 residues. J was trimmed by 2 bases and V by 7 bases; bases with no gene match: 10. CDR3 amino acids: CASTPRRGQNYGYTF. The CDR3 DNA reads TGTGCCAGCACCCCACGGAGGGGGCAGAACTATGGCTACACCTTC.

J is TRBJ2-1 and V is TRBV27; tentatively, D is TRBD1 (5 bases). CDR1 and CDR2 (germline): MNHEY, SMNVEV (reference sequence). Trimming shortened V by 5 bases and J by 2 bases, and 19 bases separated the two germline ends. The CDR3 length is 17 residues. CDR3 DNA sequence: TGTGCCAGCAGTCCCGGACATGGCAGGGCTCCCTACAATGAGCAGTTCTTC. Translated, it gives CASSPGHGRAPYNEQFF.

This clone occurred a few times. The junction shows a germline mismatch at one end, possibly a read error. This chain uses TRBV29-1 with TRBJ2-1; D remains unclear. CDR1 and CDR2 from the germline V gene are SQVTM and ANQGSEA. The CDR3 contains 13 residues. The CDR3 DNA is TGCAGCTTTGAAAAAAACACCTACAATGAGCAGTTCTTC. Amino acids: CSFEKNTYNEQFF.

V gene TRBV4-1 combines with J gene TRBJ1-1, with a weak D call TRBD1 (6 bases). Germline assignment: CDR1 MGHRA and CDR2 YSYEKL. Trimming removed 4 bases at V and 1 base at J, with 10 bases between. CDR3 length equals 14 residues. The CDR3 loop is CASSPGGRNTEAFF. The DNA for the CDR3 is TGCGCCAGCAGCCCCGGGGGGCGGAACACTGAAGCTTTCTTT.